The 29 T cell receptor beta chains below were found in one sample sequenced in a study of shared clonotypes between healthy human individuals. Measured with immunoSEQ multiplex PCR; TCRdb has only the in-frame clones, and not every one. The table lists 800,000 to 1,200,000 clones, around 78% of them singletons. Sequencing was carried out using memory CD4+ T cells from PBMCs. Subset here: CD45RA-negative fraction. The receptors stem from a man aged 18 to 35 in good health. Some clones in this sample may be carry-over from other donors' samples.

V usage is TRBV7-2 and J usage is TRBJ1-5; no definite D call. Trimming took 5 bases from V and 5 from J, leaving 13 bases between them. Germline CDR1 is SGHTA and CDR2 is FQGNSA. This CDR3 spans 14 amino acids. The CDR3 sequence is CASSEGLGDQPQHF. The CDR3 nucleotides are TGTGCCAGCAGCGAGGGCCTTGGGGATCAGCCCCAGCATTTT.

The V and J genes are TRBV6-5 and TRBJ2-7; TRBD1 matches at 10 bases. The CDR3 contains 16 residues. From germline, CDR1 is MNHEY and CDR2 SVGAGI. V was pared by 0 bases and J by 2 bases, with 4 bases of the junction left unmatched. CDR3 protein: CASSYSRTGGAYEQYF. CDR3 bases: TGTGCCAGCAGTTACTCTCGGACAGGGGGGGCCTACGAGCAGTACTTC.

The V call is TRBV18, the J call TRBJ1-5; no clear D gene. Germline V gene data show CDR1 as KGHSH and CDR2 as LQKENI. Trimming left V 6 bases short and J 6 bases short, with 12 bases between. CDR3 length: 13 amino acids. In nucleotides, the CDR3 is TGTGCCAGCTCCCCTGGGTGGGGTCAGCCCCAGCATTTT. As protein: CASSPGWGQPQHF. The whole variable domain, filled in from reference TRBV18 and TRBJ1-5, reads NAGVMQNPRHLVRRRGQEARLRCSPMKGHSHVYWYRQLPEEGLKFMVYLQKENIIDESGMPKERFSAEFPKEGPSILRIQQVVRGDSAAYFCASSPGWGQPQHFGDGTRLSIL.

The V call is TRBV19, the J call TRBJ2-2; TRBD1 or TRBD2 may be the D gene (5 bases each). CDR3 length: 17 residues. Germline CDR1 and CDR2: LNHDA and SQIVND (reference sequence). V gave up 3 bases and J gave up 8 bases, with 22 bases separating them. CDR3 sequence reads: CASSIFGDPTATGELFF. The CDR3 nucleotides read TGTGCCAGTAGTATTTTCGGGGACCCGACAGCAACAGGGGAGCTGTTTTTT.

The chain is built from TRBV6-1 and TRBJ1-3; 10 bases are a match to TRBD1. Trimming took 3 bases from V and 7 from J; bases not matched to a gene: 6. The CDR3 spans 15 residues. In germline, CDR1 is MNHNS, CDR2 SASEGT. The CDR3 here is CASSEDRGYRNTIYF. The CDR3 DNA sequence: TGTGCCAGCAGTGAGGACAGGGGGTATAGGAACACCATATATTTT.

V is TRBV7-9 and J is TRBJ2-1; 10 bases are a match to TRBD1. J lost 8 bases, V lost 5 bases, and 6 bases had no gene match. Germline V gene lookup returns CDR1 SEHNR and CDR2 FQNEAQ (reference sequence). This CDR3 has 14 residues. In DNA, the CDR3 is TGTGCCAGCAGCACTCGGACAGGGGGATATGAGCAGTTCTTC. This sequence encodes CASSTRTGGYEQFF.

The chain links TRBV5-5 to TRBJ2-5; D possibly uses TRBD1 or TRBD2 (5 bases each). This CDR3 spans 14 amino acids. Germline V gene sequence: CDR1 SGHKS, CDR2 YYEKEE (reference sequence). Trimming removed 1 base at V and 5 bases at J, with 12 bases between. CDR3 in DNA: TGTGCCAGCAGCTTGACCGGGGCGCAGGAGACCCAGTACTTC. The encoded protein is CASSLTGAQETQYF.

The gene calls are TRBV7-7 and TRBJ2-5, with TRBD1 as a possible D gene (6 bases). The CDR3 runs 13 residues. Germline V gene data show CDR1 as SSHAT and CDR2 as FNYEAQ (reference sequence). Trimming took 5 bases from V and 6 from J, leaving 13 bases between them. The CDR3 protein is CASSADSQQTQYF. DNA for the CDR3: TGTGCCAGCAGCGCGGACAGTCAACAGACCCAGTACTTC.

V usage is TRBV27 and J usage is TRBJ2-7; D remains unclear. Germline CDR1 and CDR2: MNHEY and SMNVEV (reference sequence). The CDR3 length is 15 residues. V shed 4 bases and J shed 2 bases, with 15 bases lying between them. The CDR3 spells CASSSVSRWTYEQYF. CDR3 nucleotides: TGTGCCAGCAGTTCCGTTAGCCGGTGGACCTACGAGCAGTACTTC.

The chain carries TRBV5-1 and TRBJ2-4; D tentatively reads TRBD1 or TRBD2 (5 bases each). The V and J ends lost 4 bases and 8 bases respectively, with 22 bases between them. Germline V gene lookup returns CDR1 SGHRS and CDR2 YFSETQ. CDR3 length: 16 amino acids. The CDR3 here is CASSRGSLGAVDIQYF. In nucleotides, the CDR3 is TGCGCCAGCAGCCGGGGCAGTCTAGGCGCCGTAGACATTCAGTACTTC.

The chain has TRBV19 and TRBJ1-1; weak D call: TRBD1 (6 bases). V was shortened by 3 bases and J by 1 base, with 12 bases between the two germline ends. Germline CDR1 is LNHDA and CDR2 is SQIVND (reference sequence). The CDR3 runs 15 residues. The CDR3 nucleotides read TGTGCCAGTAGTATTCAAGGGACACAGAACACTGAAGCTTTCTTT. Its protein product is CASSIQGTQNTEAFF.

Turning to this clone: The sample contains more than one DNA sequence encoding this CDR3. The rearrangement joins TRBV7-2 to TRBJ2-7, with 8 positions matching TRBD1. Germline V gene lookup returns CDR1 SGHTA and CDR2 FQGNSA. Trimming at V came to 1 base and at J to 3 bases, leaving 2 bases not matched to a gene. The CDR3 totals 14 residues. The CDR3 DNA reads as TGTGCCAGCAGCTTAGGAGGACAGGGCTACGAGCAGTACTTC. Amino acids: CASSLGGQGYEQYF.

This clone was observed a few times. The J gene is TRBJ2-1, the V gene TRBV9; 8 bases are shared with TRBD1. The length of the CDR3 is 15 residues. Losses at the gene ends were 0 bases for V and 4 bases for J; bases not matched to a gene: 3. Germline values: CDR1 SGDLS, CDR2 YYNGEE. CDR3 amino acids: CASSVEGQAYNEQFF. CDR3 coding DNA: TGTGCCAGCAGCGTAGAGGGACAGGCGTACAATGAGCAGTTCTTC.

This sequence joins TRBV6-5 and TRBJ2-5; TRBD2 agrees at 11 bases. Trimming took 6 bases from V and 3 from J; bases not matched to a gene: 3. CDR3 length: 14 residues. Germline CDR1 MNHEY, CDR2 SVGAGI. CDR3 protein: CASRGGLAEETQYF. In DNA, the CDR3 is TGTGCCAGCAGGGGGGGACTAGCGGAAGAGACCCAGTACTTC.

Here the CDR3 DNA reads TGCGCCAGCAGCTTGGTTCTATGGGATACGCAGTATTTT. As protein: CASSLVLWDTQYF. This sequence joins TRBV5-1 and TRBJ2-3; D is ambiguous. This CDR3 contains 13 residues. Trimming shortened V by 0 bases and J by 6 bases, and 8 bases separated the two germline ends. Germline V gene sequence: CDR1 SGHRS, CDR2 YFSETQ.

This clone was seen more than once but under ten times. The chain combines TRBV15 with TRBJ2-1, with 7 bases that match TRBD1. This CDR3 region has 13 residues. Germline lookup yields CDR1 LNHNV and CDR2 YYDKDF (reference sequence). Trimming removed 3 bases from V and 7 bases from J; junction bases left unmatched: 3. The CDR3 region is CATSRVQGNEQFF. In nucleotides, the CDR3 is TGTGCCACCAGCAGGGTACAGGGGAATGAGCAGTTCTTC.

This clone came up once. The chain combines TRBV19 with TRBJ1-2, with 8 bases lining up with TRBD1. Germline CDR1 and CDR2: LNHDA and SQIVND (reference sequence). The V gene end was trimmed by 3 bases and the J gene end by 4 bases; junction bases not matched to a gene: 13. The CDR3 runs to 17 residues. The CDR3 region is CASSIRSTGGESYGYTF. For the CDR3, the DNA is TGTGCCAGTAGTATTCGCTCTACAGGGGGTGAGAGCTATGGCTACACCTTC.

Only a few counts were recorded for this clone. The chain uses TRBV12-5 and TRBJ2-2; a possible D gene is TRBD1 (6 bases). Per the germline V gene, CDR1 is LGHNT and CDR2 is FRNRAP. Between the trimmed V and J ends, which lost 6 bases and 6 bases, there was a span of 14 bases. The CDR3 covers 14 residues. The CDR3: CASGTGRGAGELFF. The CDR3 coding sequence is TGTGCTAGTGGGACAGGAAGGGGCGCCGGGGAGCTGTTTTTT.

Comment on this clone: Other DNA sequences in this sample translate to the same CDR3. The chain links TRBV7-2 to TRBJ2-7; D not certain. CDR3 length equals 13 residues. From germline, CDR1 is SGHTA and CDR2 FQGNSA. V was trimmed by 1 base and J by 2 bases, leaving 6 bases between them. CDR3 residues: CASSLVSAYEQYF. The DNA for the CDR3 is TGTGCCAGCAGCTTAGTGTCAGCCTACGAGCAGTACTTC. Combining the CDR3 with reference TRBV7-2 and TRBJ2-7 gives the whole variable domain GAGVSQSPSNKVTEKGKDVELRCDPISGHTALYWYRQSLGQGLEFLIYFQGNSAPDKSGLPSDRFSAERTGGSVSTLTIQRTQQEDSAVYLCASSLVSAYEQYFGPGTRLTVT.

The rearrangement uses TRBV6-6 and TRBJ1-2; D is unresolved. V was pared by 0 bases and J by 5 bases, with 7 bases between. Looked up from germline, CDR1 is MNHNY and CDR2 is SVGAGI (reference sequence). The CDR3 extends over 13 amino acids. CDR3 loop: CASSYSFEYGYTF. The CDR3 DNA reads as TGTGCCAGCAGTTACTCGTTCGAATATGGCTACACCTTC.

The chain carries TRBV10-3 and TRBJ2-5; no firm D call. The CDR3 is 12 residues long. V gave up 2 bases and J gave up 4 bases, with 5 bases separating them. Germline CDR1 is ENHRY and CDR2 is SYGVKD. The CDR3 DNA follows: TGTGCCATCAGTGAGGAGGTAGAGACCCAGTACTTC. This translates into CAISEEVETQYF.

This clone has just a few counts. The V call is TRBV29-1, the J call TRBJ1-1; D not certain. V was clipped by 3 bases and J by 10 bases, with 6 bases between them. The CDR3 extends over 9 amino acids. Germline CDR1 and CDR2: SQVTM and ANQGSEA. CDR3 coding DNA: TGCAGCGTTGATTCTGGAGCTTTCTTT. It encodes CSVDSGAFF.

This chain connects TRBV28 to TRBJ1-2, with unresolved D. This CDR3 comprises 13 residues. V lost 10 bases to trimming and J lost 8 bases, with 20 bases between them. The germline V gene encodes CDR1 MDHEN and CDR2 SYDVKM. CDR3 sequence reads: CATQGVSTLGYTF. The DNA for the CDR3 is TGTGCCACTCAAGGAGTGAGTACTTTAGGCTACACCTTC.

The rearrangement uses TRBV7-9 and TRBJ2-1, with D perhaps TRBD1 (5 bases). Looked up from germline, CDR1 is SEHNR and CDR2 is FQNEAQ (reference sequence). CDR3 length equals 15 residues. Trimming took 1 base from V and 6 from J, leaving 13 bases between them. In DNA form, the CDR3 reads TGTGCCAGCAGCTTAGGGGGCCTACTGGGCAATGAGCAGTTCTTC. It yields the protein CASSLGGLLGNEQFF.

The rearrangement links TRBV4-2 to TRBJ1-3; no firm D call. V was trimmed by 0 bases and J by 7 bases, leaving 19 bases between them. The germline gives CDR1 LGHNA, CDR2 YNFKEQ. The CDR3 consists of 17 residues. CDR3 loop: CASSQDPLGRRENTIYF. In DNA form, the CDR3 reads TGTGCCAGCAGCCAAGACCCCCTCGGCAGGCGGGAGAACACCATATATTTT.

CDR3 in amino acids: CASSQMKGGTNEKLFF. The CDR3 region has the DNA TGTGCCAGCAGCCAGATGAAGGGGGGAACTAATGAAAAACTGTTTTTT. The V gene is TRBV5-6, the J gene TRBJ1-4, with a tentative D call TRBD1 (6 bases). The CDR3 totals 16 residues. Germline CDR1 is SGHDT and CDR2 is YYEEEE. With 4 bases removed from V and 1 base from J, the gap between germline ends came to 14 bases.

A few counts support this clone. The J gene is TRBJ1-1, the V gene TRBV5-6, with a possible D match to TRBD1 (6 bases). The V end lost 2 bases, the J end lost 5 bases, and 10 bases lay between the germline ends. There are 13 residues in the CDR3. Germline loops: CDR1 SGHDT, CDR2 YYEEEE. The CDR3, as DNA: TGTGCCAGCAGCTTCGGGGACAAAACTGAAGCTTTCTTT. Its translation is CASSFGDKTEAFF.

The J gene is TRBJ2-2, the V gene TRBV7-9, with 8 bases that match TRBD1. Germline CDR1 and CDR2: SEHNR and FQNEAQ (reference sequence). The trim removed 0 bases at V and 6 bases at J, leaving 3 bases unmatched. CDR3 length: 15 residues. The CDR3 loop reads CASSLAQGEAGELFF. For the CDR3, the DNA is TGTGCCAGCAGCTTAGCACAGGGGGAGGCCGGGGAGCTGTTTTTT.

This clone was counted a few times. The same CDR3 arises from other DNA sequences in this sample as well. The V and J genes are TRBV2 and TRBJ2-7; no firm D call. Trimming pared 5 bases from V and 4 bases from J, leaving 6 bases between. This CDR3 is built from 11 residues. Germline V CDR1 and CDR2: SNHLY, FYNNEI. This chain's CDR3 is CASSPSYEQYF. CDR3 coding DNA: TGTGCCAGCAGTCCTTCATACGAGCAGTACTTC. The whole variable domain, filled in from reference TRBV2 and TRBJ2-7, reads EPEVTQTPSHQVTQMGQEVILRCVPISNHLYFYWYRQILGQKVEFLVSFYNNEISEKSEIFDDQFSVERPDGSNFTLKIRSTKLEDSAMYFCASSPSYEQYFGPGTRLTVT.